This T cell receptor beta chain was found in a study of T cells in Graves' hyperthyroidism and ophthalmopathy (dated by TCRdb to the late 2010s). In terms of the full investigation: Peripheral blood samples were taken at initial diagnosis, before any treatment was given. In addition, the study compared T-cell repertoires in thyroid tissue and in blood from five or six Graves' hyperthyroidism patients. The roughly 100 discovery patients were randomly divided into training and test sets at a 7:3 ratio. According to the paper, TCR Vbeta CDR3 sequencing was carried out on more than 120 peripheral blood samples, which came from approximately 41 ophthalmopathy, about 75 hyperthyroidism and roughly 17 progressor patients. To identify distinguishing TCR V-J signatures, a discovery cohort of around 100 patients was used, comprising approximately 40 with Graves' ophthalmopathy and some 60 with stable Graves' hyperthyroidism. Whether ophthalmopathy could be predicted prospectively was tested in an independent validation cohort made up of 18 to 20 hyperthyroidism patients plus 17 patients who later progressed to ophthalmopathy. After sampling, hyperthyroidism patients received methimazole starting at 30 mg daily, and ophthalmopathy patients received high-dose intravenous methylprednisolone. Study-level results and caveats: Sample size was not statistically predetermined, and investigators were not blinded to group allocation. In cross-validation, a model built on a 13 V-J signature told ophthalmopathy apart from stable hyperthyroidism with about 90% sensitivity and 81% to 82% specificity, and in testing the same model reached 80%/75%. Most expanded thyroid clonotypes (frequency above 0.001) were also detected in blood, a finding suggesting that blood repertoires may reflect thyroid immune responses. During validation, the model predicted progression to ophthalmopathy a median of approximately six months ahead of onset, with around 71% sensitivity and 72% to 80% specificity.

TCR beta CDR3 regions were amplified from RNA transcripts. A first-round RT-PCR of the TCR CDR3 used the HTBI primer set with the Qiagen OneStep RT-PCR kit. The libraries were constructed in a second round of multiplex PCR and then size-selected and purified. The libraries were sequenced on an Illumina HiSeq2000 using paired-end 100 bp reads. Turning to the authors' computational methods: Raw data were processed with SOAPnuke, discarding reads with adapters, uncalled bases, mean Phred below 15, or no exact constant-primer or identifier match. High-quality paired reads were merged using COPE v1.2.5, and each unique nucleotide sequence was defined as a clonotype. Clonotypes were aligned to IMGT TRBV, TRBD and TRBJ reference segments using MiTCR v1.1. The analysis was restricted to V-J combinations with a frequency above 0.0001, which together covered 98% to 99.2% of the repertoires. The TCS score was defined as the ratio of F50 (clonal expansion) to E x V (chaos), calculated using BLOSUM62-based TCRdist between CDR3 peptides within each V-J. Welch's t-statistics and random forest reduced around 550 V-J features to around 14, which were used in a naive Bayes classifier (R e1071). Using fastp trimming at Q25 and MiXCR clonotype assembly, TCRdb reanalyzed the public sequencing data and kept in-frame beta chains. Rows with a matching CDR3 protein are joined into one entry that keeps the most common DNA and genes. These V and J calls are TCRdb output, not the study's own analysis. The sample has 500,000 to 550,000 distinct CDR3 sequences on record, just under 20% of them singletons. The ten largest clones represent approximately 50% of the sample.

Based on the germline V gene, the CDR1 and CDR2 sequences are SGDLS and YYNGEE. The CDR3 measures 12 amino acids from cysteine to phenylalanine. The sequence is cut down to CDR3 DNA, 36 bases in frame from base 1. V loses 4 bases at its end and J loses 11 bases; junction bases beyond the gene matches: 5. In the ophthalmopathy patients, disease was moderately to severely active, with a Clinical Activity Score of 3 or more, a NOSPECS grade of 4 or more, and a duration of less than 3 months. Exclusion was applied to patients with uncontrolled infections, other autoimmune diseases, pregnancy or lactation. Diagnoses were based on clinical symptoms, serum thyroxine and TRAb, thyroid ultrasound and orbital computed tomography. PBMCs were separated from under 11 ml of fresh peripheral blood using Ficoll-Paque density gradient centrifugation. Total RNA was extracted using Trizol reagent, and RNA quality was assessed on an Agilent 2100 Bioanalyzer.

A note on this clonotype: Its target antigen remains unknown. Base-call qualities are not available, and no considerably larger clone is one nucleotide away.

Sequenced material: blood. The chain uses TRBV9 and TRBJ2-1, and 8 junction bases match TRBD1. The receptor's source is a man aged 35-49 years with Graves' ophthalmopathy. DNA sequence: TGTGCCAGCAGCCCTACAGGGGGAAAGCAGTTCTTC. It translates as CASSPTGGKQFF.